This T cell receptor beta chain was sequenced during a study of T cells after posttransplantation cyclophosphamide. Produced via immunoSEQ multiplex PCR; TCRdb's table is partial and in-frame only. The sample offers roughly 45,000 clones and no singletons, the top ten holding 2% to 2.5%. The CDR3 spans 14 residues. Per the germline V gene, CDR1 is GTSNPN and CDR2 is SVGIG (reference sequence). With 7 bases clipped from V and 2 bases from J, the junction kept 4 bases outside the gene matches. With regard to this clone: The antigen is undetermined.

Study-level findings and limits: TRB overlap between skin or GI tissue T cells and blood was limited. Later blood repertoires were often dominated by clones from the donor CD8+ memory compartment. After PTCy, TRB diversity resembled that of CNI/methotrexate controls.

This related bone marrow graft donor gave peripheral blood on the day of marrow donation. Sample: PBMCs. The TCR was taken from a man aged 40-49 years in good health, CMV-negative, and a related stem cell transplant donor. The chain is built from TRBV30 and TRBJ2-3, with 12 nucleotides matching TRBD2. CDR3 nucleotides: TGTGCCTATACTAGCGGGAGGACCACAGATACGCAGTATTTT. Translation: CAYTSGRTTDTQYF.